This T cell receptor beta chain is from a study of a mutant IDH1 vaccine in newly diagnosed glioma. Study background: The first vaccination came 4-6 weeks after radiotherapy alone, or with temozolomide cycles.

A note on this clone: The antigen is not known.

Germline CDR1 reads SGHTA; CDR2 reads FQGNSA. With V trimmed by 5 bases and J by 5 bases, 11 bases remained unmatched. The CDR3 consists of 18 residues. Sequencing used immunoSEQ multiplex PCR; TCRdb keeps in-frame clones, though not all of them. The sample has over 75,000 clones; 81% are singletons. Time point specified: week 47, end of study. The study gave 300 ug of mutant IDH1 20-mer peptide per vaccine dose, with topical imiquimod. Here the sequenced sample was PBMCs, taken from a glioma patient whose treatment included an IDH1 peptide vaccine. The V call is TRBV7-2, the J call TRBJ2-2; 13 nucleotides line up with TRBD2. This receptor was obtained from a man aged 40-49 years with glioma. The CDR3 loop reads CASSRTGTSGIVTGELFF. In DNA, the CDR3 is TGTGCCAGCAGCCGAACCGGGACTAGCGGGATCGTAACCGGGGAGCTGTTTTTT.